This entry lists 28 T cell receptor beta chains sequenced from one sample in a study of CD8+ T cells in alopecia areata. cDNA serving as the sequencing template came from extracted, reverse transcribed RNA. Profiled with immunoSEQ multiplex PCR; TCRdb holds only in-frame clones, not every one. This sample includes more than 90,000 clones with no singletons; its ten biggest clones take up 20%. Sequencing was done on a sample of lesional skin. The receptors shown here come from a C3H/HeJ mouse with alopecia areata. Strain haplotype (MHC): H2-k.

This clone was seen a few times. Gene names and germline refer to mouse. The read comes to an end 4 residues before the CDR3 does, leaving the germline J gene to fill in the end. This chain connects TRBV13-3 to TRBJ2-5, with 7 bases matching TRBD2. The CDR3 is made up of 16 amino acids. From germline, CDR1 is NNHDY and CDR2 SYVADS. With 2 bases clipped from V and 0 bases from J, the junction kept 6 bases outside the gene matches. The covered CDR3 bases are TGTGCCAGCAGTGAATCGGGGGGGAGTAACCAAGAC. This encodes CASSESGGSNQD. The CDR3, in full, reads CASSESGGSNQDTQYF.

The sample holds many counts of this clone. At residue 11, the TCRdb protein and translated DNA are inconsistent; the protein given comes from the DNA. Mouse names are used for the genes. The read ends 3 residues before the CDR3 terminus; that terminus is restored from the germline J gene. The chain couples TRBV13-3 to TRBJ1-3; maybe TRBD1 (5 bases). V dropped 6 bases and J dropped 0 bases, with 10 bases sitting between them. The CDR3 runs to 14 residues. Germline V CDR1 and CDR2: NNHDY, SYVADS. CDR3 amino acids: CASTHRSSGNTLYF. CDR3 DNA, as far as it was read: TGTGCCAGCACCCACAGGAGTTCTGGAAATACG.

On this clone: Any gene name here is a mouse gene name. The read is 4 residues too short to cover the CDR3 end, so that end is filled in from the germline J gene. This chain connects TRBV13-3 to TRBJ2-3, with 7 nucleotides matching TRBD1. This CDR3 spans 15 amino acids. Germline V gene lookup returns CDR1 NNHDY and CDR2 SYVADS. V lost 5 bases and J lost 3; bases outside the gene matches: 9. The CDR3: CASSPRGLRAETLYF. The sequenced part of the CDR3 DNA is TGTGCCAGCAGCCCCAGGGGGTTGAGGGCAGAA.

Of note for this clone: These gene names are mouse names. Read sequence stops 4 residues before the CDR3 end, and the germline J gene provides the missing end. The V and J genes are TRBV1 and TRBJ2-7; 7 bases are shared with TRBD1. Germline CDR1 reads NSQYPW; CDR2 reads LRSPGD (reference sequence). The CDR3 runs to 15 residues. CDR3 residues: CTCSADKGDSYEQYF. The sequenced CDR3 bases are TGCACCTGCAGTGCAGATAAAGGGGACAGTTAT. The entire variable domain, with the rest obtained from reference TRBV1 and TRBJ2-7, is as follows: VTLLEQNPRWRLVPRGQAVNLRCILKNSQYPWMSWYQQDLQKQLQWLFTLRSPGDKEVKSLPGADYLATRVTDTELRLQVANMSQGRTLYCTCSADKGDSYEQYFGPGTRLTVL.

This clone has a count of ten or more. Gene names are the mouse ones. The CDR3 protein is CASSGTPPSAETLYF. CDR3 DNA (partial): TGTGCCAGCAGTGGGACACCTCCTAGTGCAGAA. V usage is TRBV13-3 and J usage is TRBJ2-3, with D tentatively TRBD1 (5 bases). The read finishes 4 residues shy of the CDR3 end, and the germline J gene is used to complete it. The V end was cut by 3 bases, the J end by 0 bases, with 11 bases between. The CDR3 is 15 residues long. Per germline, CDR1 NNHDY and CDR2 SYVADS.

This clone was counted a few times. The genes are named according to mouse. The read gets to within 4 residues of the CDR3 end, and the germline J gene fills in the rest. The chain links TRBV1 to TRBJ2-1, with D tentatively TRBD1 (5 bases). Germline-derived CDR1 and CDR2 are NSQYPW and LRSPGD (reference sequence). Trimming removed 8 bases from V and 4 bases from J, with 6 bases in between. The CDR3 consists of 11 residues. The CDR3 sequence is CTCQGYAEQFF. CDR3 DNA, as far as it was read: TGCACCTGCCAGGGTTATGCT.

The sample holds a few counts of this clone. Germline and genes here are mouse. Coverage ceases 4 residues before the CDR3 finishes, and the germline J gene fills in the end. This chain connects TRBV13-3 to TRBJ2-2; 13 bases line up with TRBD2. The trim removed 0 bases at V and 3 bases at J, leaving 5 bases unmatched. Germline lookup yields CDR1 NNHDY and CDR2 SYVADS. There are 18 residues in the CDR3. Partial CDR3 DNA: TGTGCCAGCAGTGATGCAGGACTGGGGGGGCGCGACACCGGG. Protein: CASSDAGLGGRDTG. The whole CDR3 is CASSDAGLGGRDTGQLYF.

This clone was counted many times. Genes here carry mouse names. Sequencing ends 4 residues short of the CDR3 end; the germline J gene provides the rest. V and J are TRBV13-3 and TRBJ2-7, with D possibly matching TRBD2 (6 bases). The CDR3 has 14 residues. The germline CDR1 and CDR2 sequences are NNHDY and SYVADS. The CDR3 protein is CASRFVWGSYEQYF. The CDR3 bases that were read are TGTGCCAGCAGATTTGTCTGGGGTTCATAT.

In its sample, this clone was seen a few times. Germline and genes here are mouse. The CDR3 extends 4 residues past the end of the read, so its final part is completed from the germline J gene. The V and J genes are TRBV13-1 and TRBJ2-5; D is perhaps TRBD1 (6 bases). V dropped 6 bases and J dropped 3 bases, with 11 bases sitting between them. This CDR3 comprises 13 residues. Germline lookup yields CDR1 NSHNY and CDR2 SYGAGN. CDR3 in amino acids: CASNGQIQDTQYF. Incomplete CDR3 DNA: TGTGCCAGCAATGGACAGATTCAAGAC.

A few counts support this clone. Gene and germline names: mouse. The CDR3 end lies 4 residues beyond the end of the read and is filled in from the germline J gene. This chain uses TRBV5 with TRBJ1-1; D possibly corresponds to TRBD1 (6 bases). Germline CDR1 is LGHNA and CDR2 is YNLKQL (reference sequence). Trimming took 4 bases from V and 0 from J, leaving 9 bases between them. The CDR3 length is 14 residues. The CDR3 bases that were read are TGTGCCAGCAGCCCCCGGACAGCAAACACA. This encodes CASSPRTANT. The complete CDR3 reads CASSPRTANTEVFF.

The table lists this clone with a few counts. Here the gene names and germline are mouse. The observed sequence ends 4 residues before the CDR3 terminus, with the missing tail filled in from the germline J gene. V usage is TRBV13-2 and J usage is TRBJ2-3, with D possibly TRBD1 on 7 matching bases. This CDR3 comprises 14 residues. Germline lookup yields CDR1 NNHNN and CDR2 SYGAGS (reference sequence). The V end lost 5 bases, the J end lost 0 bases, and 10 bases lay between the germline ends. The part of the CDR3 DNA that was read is TGTGCCAGCGGCTCAGGGGGGAGTGCAGAA. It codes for CASGSGGSAE. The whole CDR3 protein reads CASGSGGSAETLYF.

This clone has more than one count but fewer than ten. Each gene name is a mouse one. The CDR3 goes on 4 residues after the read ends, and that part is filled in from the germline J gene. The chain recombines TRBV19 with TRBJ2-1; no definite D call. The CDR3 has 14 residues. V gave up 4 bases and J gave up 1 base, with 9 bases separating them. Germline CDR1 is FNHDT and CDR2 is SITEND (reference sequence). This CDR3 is CASSLGSNYAEQFF. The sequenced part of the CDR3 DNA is TGTGCCAGCAGTTTAGGGTCGAACTATGCT.

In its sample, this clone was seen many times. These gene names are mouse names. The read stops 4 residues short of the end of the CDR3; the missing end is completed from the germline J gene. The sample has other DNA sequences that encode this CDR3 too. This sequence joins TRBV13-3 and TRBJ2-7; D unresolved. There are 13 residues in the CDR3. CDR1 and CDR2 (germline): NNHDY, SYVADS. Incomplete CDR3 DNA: TGTGCCAGCAGTGATGCAGGCAGTTAT. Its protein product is CASSDAGSY. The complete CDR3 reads CASSDAGSYEQYF.

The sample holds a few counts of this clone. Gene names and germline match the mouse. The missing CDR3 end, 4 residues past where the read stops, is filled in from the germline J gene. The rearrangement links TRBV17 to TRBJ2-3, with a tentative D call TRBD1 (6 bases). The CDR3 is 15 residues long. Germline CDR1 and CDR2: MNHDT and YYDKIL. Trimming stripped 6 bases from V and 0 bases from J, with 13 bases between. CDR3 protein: CASRRDTSSAETLYF. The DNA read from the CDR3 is TGTGCTAGCAGGCGGGACACTTCTAGTGCAGAA.

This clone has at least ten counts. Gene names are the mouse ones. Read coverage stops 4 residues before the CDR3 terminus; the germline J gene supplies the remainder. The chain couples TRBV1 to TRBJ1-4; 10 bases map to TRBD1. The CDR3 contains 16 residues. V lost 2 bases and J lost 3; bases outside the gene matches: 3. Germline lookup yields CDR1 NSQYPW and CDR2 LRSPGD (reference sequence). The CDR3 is CTCSAPGTGANERLFF. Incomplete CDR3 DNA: TGCACCTGCAGTGCACCCGGGACAGGGGCCAACGAA.

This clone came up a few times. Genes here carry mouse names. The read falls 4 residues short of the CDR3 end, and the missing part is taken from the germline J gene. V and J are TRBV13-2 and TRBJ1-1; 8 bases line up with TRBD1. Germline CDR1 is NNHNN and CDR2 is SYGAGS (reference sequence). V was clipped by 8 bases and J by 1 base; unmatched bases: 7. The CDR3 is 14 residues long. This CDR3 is CASGPQGGNTEVFF. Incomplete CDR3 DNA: TGTGCCAGTGGTCCACAGGGGGGAAACACA.

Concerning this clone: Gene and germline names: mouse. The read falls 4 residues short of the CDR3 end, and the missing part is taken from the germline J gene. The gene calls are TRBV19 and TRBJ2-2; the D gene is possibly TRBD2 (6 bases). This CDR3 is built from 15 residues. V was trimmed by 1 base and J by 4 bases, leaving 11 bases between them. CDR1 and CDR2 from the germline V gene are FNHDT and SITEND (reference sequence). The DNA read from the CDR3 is TGTGCCAGCAGTATACCTGGGGCAGGCACCGGG. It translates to CASSIPGAGTG. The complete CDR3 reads CASSIPGAGTGQLYF.

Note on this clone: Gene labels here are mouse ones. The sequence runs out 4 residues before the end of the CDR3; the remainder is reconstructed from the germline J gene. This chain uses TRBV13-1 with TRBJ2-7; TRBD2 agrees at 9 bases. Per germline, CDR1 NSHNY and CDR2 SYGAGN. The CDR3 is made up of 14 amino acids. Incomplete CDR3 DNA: TGTGCCAGCAGTGAGGGGGACTGGGCTTAT. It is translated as CASSEGDWAY. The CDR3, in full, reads CASSEGDWAYEQYF.

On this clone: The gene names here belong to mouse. The CDR3 protein is CASSEDREDTQYF. The part of the CDR3 DNA that was read is TGTGCCAGCAGTGAGGACAGGGAAGAC. J is TRBJ2-5 and V is TRBV13-1; 8 nucleotides line up with TRBD1. The sequence runs out 4 residues before the end of the CDR3; the remainder is reconstructed from the germline J gene. Germline CDR1 reads NSHNY; CDR2 reads SYGAGN. This CDR3 spans 13 amino acids.

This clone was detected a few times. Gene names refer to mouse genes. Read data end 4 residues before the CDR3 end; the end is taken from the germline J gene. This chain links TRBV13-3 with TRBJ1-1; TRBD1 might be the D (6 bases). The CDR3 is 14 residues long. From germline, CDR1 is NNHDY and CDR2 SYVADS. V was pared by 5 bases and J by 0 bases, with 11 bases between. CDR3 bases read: TGTGCCAGCAGACGCGGGACACCAAACACA. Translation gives CASRRGTPNT. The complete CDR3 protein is CASRRGTPNTEVFF.

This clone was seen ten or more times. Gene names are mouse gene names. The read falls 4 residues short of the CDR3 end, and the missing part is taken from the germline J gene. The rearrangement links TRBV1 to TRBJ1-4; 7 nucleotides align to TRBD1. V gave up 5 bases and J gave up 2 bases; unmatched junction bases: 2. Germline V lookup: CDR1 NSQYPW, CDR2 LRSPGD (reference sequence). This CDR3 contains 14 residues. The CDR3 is CTCSPRGSNERLFF. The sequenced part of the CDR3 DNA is TGCACCTGCAGTCCCAGGGGGTCCAACGAA.

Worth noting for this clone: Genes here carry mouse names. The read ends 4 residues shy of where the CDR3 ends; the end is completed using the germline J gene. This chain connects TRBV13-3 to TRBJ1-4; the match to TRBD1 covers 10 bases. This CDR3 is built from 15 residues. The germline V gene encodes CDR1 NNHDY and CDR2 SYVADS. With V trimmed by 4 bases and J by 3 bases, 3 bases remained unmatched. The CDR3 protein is CASSRTGGTNERLFF. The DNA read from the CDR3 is TGTGCCAGCAGTCGGACAGGGGGAACCAACGAA. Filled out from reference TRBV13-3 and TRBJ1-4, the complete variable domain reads EAAVTQSPRSKVAVTGGKVTLSCHQTNNHDYMYWYRQDTGHGLRLIHYSYVADSTEKGDIPDGYKASRPSQENFSLILELASLSQTAVYFCASSRTGGTNERLFFGHGTKLSVL.

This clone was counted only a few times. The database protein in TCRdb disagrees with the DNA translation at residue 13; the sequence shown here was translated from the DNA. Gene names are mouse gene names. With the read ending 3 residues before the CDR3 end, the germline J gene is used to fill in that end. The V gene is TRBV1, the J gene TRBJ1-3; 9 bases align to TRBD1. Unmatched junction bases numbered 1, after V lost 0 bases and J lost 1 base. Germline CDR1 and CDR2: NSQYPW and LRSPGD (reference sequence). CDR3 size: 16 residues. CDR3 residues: CTCSAEDRGSGNTLYF. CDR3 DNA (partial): TGCACCTGCAGTGCAGAGGACAGGGGCTCTGGAAATACG.

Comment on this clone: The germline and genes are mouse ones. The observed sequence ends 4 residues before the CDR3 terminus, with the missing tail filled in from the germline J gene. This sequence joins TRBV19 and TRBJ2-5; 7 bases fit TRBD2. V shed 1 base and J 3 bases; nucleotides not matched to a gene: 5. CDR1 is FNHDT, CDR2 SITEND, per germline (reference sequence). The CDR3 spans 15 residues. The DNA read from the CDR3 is TGTGCCAGCAGTATATGGGGGACTGCTCAAGAC. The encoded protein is CASSIWGTAQD. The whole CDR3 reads CASSIWGTAQDTQYF.

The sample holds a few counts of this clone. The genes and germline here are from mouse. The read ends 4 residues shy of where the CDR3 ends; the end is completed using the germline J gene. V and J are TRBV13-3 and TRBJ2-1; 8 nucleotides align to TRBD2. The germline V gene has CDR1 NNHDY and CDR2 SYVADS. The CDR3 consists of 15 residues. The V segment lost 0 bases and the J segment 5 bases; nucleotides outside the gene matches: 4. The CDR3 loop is CASSDVSWGDAEQFF. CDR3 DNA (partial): TGTGCCAGCAGTGATGTAAGCTGGGGGGATGCT.

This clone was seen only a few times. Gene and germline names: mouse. CDR3 DNA (partial): TGTGCCAGCAGTGATAGGGCAGGGGATAGTCAAAAC. Its translation: CASSDRAGDSQN. The complete CDR3 protein is CASSDRAGDSQNTLYF. J is TRBJ2-4 and V is TRBV13-3; D is possibly TRBD1 (6 bases). The sequenced fragment ends 4 residues before the CDR3 boundary, so the rest is inferred from the germline J gene. In germline, CDR1 is NNHDY, CDR2 SYVADS. V was shortened by 1 base and J by 0 bases, with 12 bases between the two germline ends. This CDR3 has 16 residues.

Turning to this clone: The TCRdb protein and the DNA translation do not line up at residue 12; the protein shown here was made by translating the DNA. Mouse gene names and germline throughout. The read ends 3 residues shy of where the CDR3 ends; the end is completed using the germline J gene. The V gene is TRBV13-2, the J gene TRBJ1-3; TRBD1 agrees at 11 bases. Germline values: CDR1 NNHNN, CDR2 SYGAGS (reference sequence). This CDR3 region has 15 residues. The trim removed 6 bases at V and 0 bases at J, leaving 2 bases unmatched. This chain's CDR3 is CASAGQGGSGNTLYF. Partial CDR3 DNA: TGTGCCAGCGCGGGACAGGGGGGTTCTGGAAATACG.

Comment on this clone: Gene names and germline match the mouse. The DNA read from the CDR3 is TGTGCTAGCAGTGGGGGGGAGAGGGAC. Translating gives CASSGGERD. The whole CDR3 is CASSGGERDDYTF. This chain connects TRBV17 to TRBJ1-2; D is perhaps TRBD1 (5 bases). The missing CDR3 end, 4 residues past where the read stops, is filled in from the germline J gene. This CDR3 region has 13 residues. Looked up from germline, CDR1 is MNHDT and CDR2 is YYDKIL.